These T cell receptor beta chains were read from a single sample in a study of metastatic and nonmetastatic thyroid tumors. TCRdb reanalyzed the PCR reads via MiXCR. Of some 38,000 clones listed, roughly a fifth were seen once; the top ten hold about 16%. Sequenced material: blood. The source of these receptors is a female donor with papillary thyroid cancer or a benign thyroid nodule (not recorded which). Some clones in this sample may be carry-over from other donors' samples. CDR3s include the opening cysteine and the closing phenylalanine or tryptophan. The D gene is left open where the match is weak. Not every row has a clone size; where given, it reads once, few, many or a size class.

V gene,J gene,clone size,D gene,CDR3 DNA,CDR3 protein
TRBV7-2,TRBJ2-1,once,.,TGTGCCAGCAGCTTCGGTGGGCTGGTCAATGAGCAGTTCTTC,CASSFGGLVNEQFF
TRBV7-9,TRBJ2-5,.,.,TGTGCCAGCCTGGGAGCAAAGCGGCAAGAGACCCAGTACTTC,CASLGAKRQETQYF
TRBV30,TRBJ1-2,.,.,TGTGCCTGGAGAGGGACCTATGGCTACACCTTC,CAWRGTYGYTF
TRBV19,TRBJ2-2,many,TRBD2,TGTGCCAGTAGTATAGCCAGCGGGATATCGGGAACCGGGGAGCTGTTTTTT,CASSIASGISGTGELFF
TRBV20-1,TRBJ2-5,many,.,TGCAGTGCTAGTACCAGGGTCCAAGAGACCCAGTACTTC,CSASTRVQETQYF
TRBV29-1,TRBJ2-1,many,.,TGCAGCGTTGATTGGCCGCGCGAGGAGGCGGGGTACCTACACAATGAGCAGTTCTTC,CSVDWPREEAGYLHNEQFF
TRBV11-2,TRBJ2-2,.,.,TGTGCCAGCAGGGAGGGGAGGTGGGAGGCGAACACCGGGGAGCTGTTTTTT,CASREGRWEANTGELFF
TRBV30,TRBJ1-1,.,TRBD1,TGTGCCTGGGACAGGACAGGGGTAAAGAGAGTAGCTTTCTTT,CAWDRTGVKRVAFF
TRBV3-1,TRBJ2-3,.,.,TGTGCCAGCAGGCCTAGCGCCTCAGATACGCAGTATTTT,CASRPSASDTQYF
TRBV5-4,TRBJ2-5,many,.,TGTGCCAGCAGCTTGGGGGGCAGCGTGCCACTCCAAGAGACCCAGTACTTC,CASSLGGSVPLQETQYF
TRBV27,TRBJ2-1,few,.,TGTGCCAGCAGCAGGTGGGGGGGCGGGAATGAGCAGTTCTTC,CASSRWGGGNEQFF
TRBV10-1,TRBJ1-1,.,.,TGCGCCAGCAGTGAAGGATCGGCCAGGAACACTGAAGCTTTCTTT,CASSEGSARNTEAFF
TRBV7-2,TRBJ2-1,many,.,TGTGCCAGCAGCAGCAAGAAAGCGGACACCAACAATGAGCAGTTCTTC,CASSSKKADTNNEQFF
TRBV7-3,TRBJ2-5,many,TRBD2,TGTGCCAGCAGCCCTGGGTCCGGGAGGGCCTGGGAGACCCAGTACTTC,CASSPGSGRAWETQYF
TRBV7-9,TRBJ2-1,many,TRBD1,TGTGCCAGCAGCACGGGACAGCTCCACAATGAGCAGTTCTTC,CASSTGQLHNEQFF
TRBV5-1,TRBJ2-7,many,.,TGCGCCAGCAGCTTGGCCAGGCATCGCGAGCAGTACTTC,CASSLARHREQYF
TRBV30,TRBJ2-4,many,.,TGTGCCTGGAGTGTTGGGTTAGCCAAAAACATTCAGTACTTC,CAWSVGLAKNIQYF
TRBV6-1,TRBJ2-1,few,.,TGTGCCAGCAGTGAAGGGAAGGGGCGCGATGAGCAGTTCTTC,CASSEGKGRDEQFF
TRBV10-3,TRBJ1-2,many,.,TGTGCCATCAGTGAGTCATCGGTACGCTTGGGCTACACCTTC,CAISESSVRLGYTF
TRBV6-1,TRBJ2-3,.,TRBD2,TGTGCCAGCGGGACTAGCGAAACAGATACGCAGTATTTT,CASGTSETDTQYF
TRBV20-1,TRBJ2-7,.,.,TGCAGGACCTACGAGCAGTACTTC,CRTYEQYF
TRBV2,TRBJ1-2,many,.,TGTGCCACCCGGGACGGAGGCCTGAACCGCTACACCTTC,CATRDGGLNRYTF
TRBV10-3,TRBJ2-5,many,TRBD1,TGTGCCATCAGTTTGGACAGGGTGGAGACCCAGTACTTC,CAISLDRVETQYF
TRBV20-1,TRBJ1-1,many,TRBD1,TGCAGTGCGCGACAGGGGGCAACTGAAGCTTTCTTT,CSARQGATEAFF
TRBV4-2,TRBJ1-2,.,.,TGTGCCAGCAGCCAAGATCTAGCAGGGACGAACTATGGCTACACCTTC,CASSQDLAGTNYGYTF
TRBV5-1,TRBJ2-1,many,TRBD2,TGCGCCAGCAGCCCATCGGGACTAGGTTTGGGTAATGAGCAGTTCTTC,CASSPSGLGLGNEQFF
TRBV12-3/TRBV12-4,TRBJ2-6,many,.,TGTGCCAGCACCCCGGACAGGGCCAACGTCCTGACTTTC,CASTPDRANVLTF
TRBV7-2,TRBJ2-1,many,TRBD2,TGTGCCAGCAGCTTCATGCGGGAGAGCTCCTACAATGAGCAGTTCTTC,CASSFMRESSYNEQFF
TRBV3-1,TRBJ2-1,many,TRBD2,TGTGCCAGCAGCCACCCGACTAGCGGGAGCTACCATGAGCAGTTCTTC,CASSHPTSGSYHEQFF
TRBV11-3,TRBJ2-1,.,.,TGTGCCAGCAGTAAGGAGGCCATCTACAATGAGCAGTTCTTC,CASSKEAIYNEQFF
TRBV5-1,TRBJ2-3,many,.,TGCGCCAGCAGCTTGAAATTTGGGGAGCGGAACACAGGTACGCAGTATTTT,CASSLKFGERNTGTQYF
TRBV2,TRBJ1-5,few,.,TGTGCCAGCAGTGCGGGGTGGGGGGCCGGTCAGCCCCAGCATTTT,CASSAGWGAGQPQHF
TRBV5-1,TRBJ2-7,.,.,TGCGCCAGCAGCTTACCCGCGGATGAGCAGTACTTC,CASSLPADEQYF